This is a list of T cell receptor beta chains from one sample in a study of blood T cell repertoires in COVID-19. Sequenced by immunoSEQ multiplex PCR; TCRdb stores in-frame clones only, minus some. The sample has 65,000 to 80,000 clones, approximately 90% seen once. The sample consisted of peripheral blood. The source of these receptors is a man aged 25 to 40 with acute or convalescent COVID-19. CDR3s include the opening cysteine and the closing phenylalanine or tryptophan. Size tells how often a clone was seen (once, few, many) or the class of an expanded clone, and some rows leave it out.

j_call v_call clone_size cdr3_aa
TRBJ1-1 TRBV5-1 - CASKGDDLNTEAFF
TRBJ2-1 TRBV7-6 - CASSLPGGRADEQFF
TRBJ2-2 TRBV9 few CASSVSFRAGELFF
TRBJ1-5 TRBV3-1/TRBV3-2 - CASSLGQRNQPQHF
TRBJ1-6 TRBV4-1 - CASSQEGQQSSYNSPLHF
TRBJ1-5 TRBV10-3 - CAISPGQGHTRNQPQHF
TRBJ2-4 TRBV11-2 - CASSLVGRGMGIQYF
TRBJ1-2 TRBV13 - CASTSEQGAGGYTF
TRBJ1-5 TRBV19 - CASSTTWTGSNQPQHF
TRBJ2-1 TRBV10-3 once CAIGTGLAGYNEQFF
TRBJ2-3 TRBV18 - CASSPSQVGKDTQYF
TRBJ2-1 TRBV27 few CASSRRDSLDEQFF
TRBJ1-6 TRBV27 few CASSRDRGYSPLHF